This TCR beta chain was retrieved from a study of blood T cell repertoires in COVID-19. Study-level background: Donors in the United States, Italy and Spain gave samples during acute or convalescent COVID-19. Sample material is recorded as cDNA or gDNA derived from T cells, B-cell-depleted T cells, or PBMCs.

Germline V gives CDR1 SGHDN, CDR2 FVKESK. This CDR3 region has 14 residues. Between the trimmed V and J ends, which lost 3 bases and 1 base, there was a span of 6 bases. Authors' analysis steps: Estimation of nucleated cell counts was performed using reference gene primer amplification. Generated by immunoSEQ multiplex PCR, the TCRdb table keeps only in-frame clones and is missing some. The DNA gave D and trimming, while V, J and clone size come from that table. The table has 99,000 or so clones, roughly 80% seen once. This clone came up a few times. This receptor was taken from an elderly woman with acute or convalescent COVID-19. V usage is TRBV14 and J usage is TRBJ2-2, with no clear D. Sequencing was done on a sample of peripheral blood. DNA for the CDR3: TGTGCCAGCAGCCAGGGCTTGAACACCGGGGAGCTGTTTTTT. The encoded protein is CASSQGLNTGELFF.